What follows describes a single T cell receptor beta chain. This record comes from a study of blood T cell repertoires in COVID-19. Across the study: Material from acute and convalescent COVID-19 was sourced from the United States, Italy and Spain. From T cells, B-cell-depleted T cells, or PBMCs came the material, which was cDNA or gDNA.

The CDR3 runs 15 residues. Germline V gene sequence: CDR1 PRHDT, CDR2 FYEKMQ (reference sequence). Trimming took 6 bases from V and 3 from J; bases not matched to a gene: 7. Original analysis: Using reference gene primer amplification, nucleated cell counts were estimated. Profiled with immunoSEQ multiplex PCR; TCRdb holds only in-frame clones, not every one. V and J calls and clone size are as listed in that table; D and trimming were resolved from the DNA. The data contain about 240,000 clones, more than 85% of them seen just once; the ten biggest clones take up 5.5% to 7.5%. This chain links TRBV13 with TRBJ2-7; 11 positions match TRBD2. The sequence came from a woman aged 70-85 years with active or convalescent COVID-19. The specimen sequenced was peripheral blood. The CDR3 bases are TGTGCCAGCAGTCTTTCTAGCGGGGGGAACTACGAGCAGTACTTC. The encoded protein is CASSLSSGGNYEQYF.